The 20 T cell receptor beta chains given below trace back to one sample, sequenced in a study of response to subunit inactivated influenza vaccine. TCRdb itself ran the RT-PCR reads through MiXCR, one entry per CDR3 protein. The sample lists approximately 520,000 distinct CDR3 sequences, 15% to 20% occurring once. The specimen comprised CD4+ T cells sorted from PBMCs, sampled less than 25 months after vaccination. The source of these receptors is a man between 45 and 75 years old who received an inactivated influenza vaccine.

This chain joins TRBV5-1 and TRBJ2-2; 9 bases align to TRBD1. CDR3 length: 15 residues. V lost 1 base to trimming and J lost 4 bases; unmatched junction nucleotides: 2. Germline CDR1 and CDR2: SGHRS and YFSETQ. In DNA form, the CDR3 reads TGCGCCAGCAGCTTGTTACAGGGGGCCACCGGGGAGCTGTTTTTT. Translation: CASSLLQGATGELFF.

This clonotype was picked up a small number of times. This chain connects TRBV28 to TRBJ2-1; D may match TRBD1 or TRBD2 (5 bases each). V was cut by 5 bases and J by 0 bases, with 14 bases left in between. The CDR3 is 16 residues long. Germline CDR1 MDHEN, CDR2 SYDVKM. The chain's CDR3 is CASSILGQSSYNEQFF. DNA of the CDR3: TGTGCCAGCAGTATACTAGGACAAAGCTCCTACAATGAGCAGTTCTTC.

This clonotype was seen many times. The chain joins TRBV20-1 to TRBJ2-1; weak D call: TRBD2 (7 bases). The CDR3 contains 13 residues. Trimming took off 3 bases at V and 7 bases at J, with 13 bases between the two ends. Germline-derived CDR1 and CDR2 are DFQATT and SNEGSKA (reference sequence). CDR3 protein: CSASARGGNEQFF. The CDR3 DNA sequence: TGCAGTGCTAGTGCTAGGGGGGGGAATGAGCAGTTCTTC.

This clonotype was observed a handful of times. This chain joins TRBV12-3 or TRBV12-4 and TRBJ2-1, with TRBD1 identical over 9 bases. J lost 1 base, V lost 6 bases, and 4 bases had no gene match. CDR3 length: 15 amino acids. For the CDR3, the DNA is TGTGCCAGCAGGCAACAGGGGGCTTCCTACAATGAGCAGTTCTTC. Translated: CASRQQGASYNEQFF.

CDR3 region: CSARGGNNSPLHF. CDR3 nucleotides: TGCAGTGCTAGAGGGGGAAACAATTCACCCCTCCACTTT. The genes are TRBV20-1 and TRBJ1-6; D unclear. V gave up 1 base and J gave up 7 bases, with 8 bases separating them. The CDR3 is made up of 13 amino acids. Germline V gene data show CDR1 as DFQATT and CDR2 as SNEGSKA (reference sequence).

Regarding this clonotype: A clone one base away is much larger, so this may be a read error. The chain joins TRBV12-3 or TRBV12-4 to TRBJ2-2; a weak D match, TRBD2 (6 bases). V lost 1 base, J lost 6 bases, and 6 bases lay in between. This CDR3 has 13 amino acids. In DNA form, the CDR3 reads TGTGCCAGCAGTTTAGGGGAGGCCGGGGAGCTGTTTTTT. Encoded protein: CASSLGEAGELFF.

The CDR3 spells CASSAGTFDEQYF. CDR3 DNA: TGTGCCAGCAGCGCAGGGACTTTTGACGAGCAGTACTTC. This chain uses TRBV9 with TRBJ2-7; TRBD2 is a possible D gene (6 bases). V shed 3 bases and J shed 5 bases, with 12 bases lying between them. CDR3 length: 13 residues. CDR1 and CDR2 (germline): SGDLS, YYNGEE.

This clonotype came up many times. The chain links TRBV6-1 to TRBJ2-3, with 9 bases that match TRBD2. With V trimmed by 1 base and J by 1 base, 6 bases remained unmatched. The germline V gene has CDR1 MNHNS and CDR2 SASEGT. This CDR3 spans 17 amino acids. For the CDR3, the DNA is TGTGCCAGCAGTGAAGGGCTAGCGGGACCCCGCACAGATACGCAGTATTTT. As protein: CASSEGLAGPRTDTQYF.

This clonotype was seen a few times. The rearrangement links TRBV20-1 to TRBJ2-2; 10 bases align to TRBD2. CDR3 size: 19 residues. Unmatched junction bases numbered 15, after V lost 5 bases and J lost 0 bases. Germline V gives CDR1 DFQATT, CDR2 SNEGSKA (reference sequence). CDR3 in DNA: TGCAGTGCTGGGGGTCCCGCTAGCGGGAGACCCGCGAACACCGGGGAGCTGTTTTTT. Its protein product is CSAGGPASGRPANTGELFF.

J is TRBJ1-5 and V is TRBV20-1; D unresolved. This CDR3 comprises 13 residues. V was cut by 1 base and J by 1 base, with 5 bases left in between. CDR1 is DFQATT and CDR2 is SNEGSKA in the germline V gene (reference sequence). CDR3 nucleotide sequence: TGCAGTGCTAGAGGAGGGAGCAATCAGCCCCAGCATTTT. Protein sequence: CSARGGSNQPQHF.

The rearrangement links TRBV6-1 to TRBJ1-1; D not certain. CDR3 length: 13 residues. Trimming shortened V by 6 bases and J by 1 base, and 9 bases separated the two germline ends. CDR1 and CDR2 from the germline V gene are MNHNS and SASEGT. The CDR3: CASRLHRNTEAFF. In DNA form, the CDR3 reads TGTGCCAGCAGGCTGCACAGGAACACTGAAGCTTTCTTT.

This clonotype was observed at least ten times. CDR3 in DNA: TGTGCCAGCAGCCAAGATCTGGGCACTGAAGCTTTCTTT. This codes for CASSQDLGTEAFF. V gene TRBV4-2 combines with J gene TRBJ1-1; D remains unclear. Trimming stripped 0 bases from V and 4 bases from J, with 6 bases between. There are 13 residues in the CDR3. In germline, CDR1 is LGHNA, CDR2 YNFKEQ.

This clonotype appeared many times. The chain is built from TRBV3-1 and TRBJ2-6; perhaps TRBD1 as D (6 bases). The CDR3 sequence is 16 residues long. V was shortened by 2 bases and J by 2 bases, with 10 bases between the two germline ends. The germline gives CDR1 LGHDT, CDR2 YNNKEL (reference sequence). The chain's CDR3 is CASSQTRGAGANVLTF. CDR3 coding DNA: TGTGCCAGCAGCCAAACCAGGGGAGCTGGGGCCAACGTCCTGACTTTC.

The rearrangement uses TRBV20-1 and TRBJ1-1; no clear D. Trimming shortened V by 1 base and J by 1 base, and 4 bases separated the two germline ends. The CDR3 is 12 amino acids. Germline V gives CDR1 DFQATT, CDR2 SNEGSKA (reference sequence). CDR3 sequence (DNA): TGCAGTGCTAGAGGCACGAACACTGAAGCTTTCTTT. Translating it yields CSARGTNTEAFF.

The rearrangement uses TRBV4-3 and TRBJ2-5, with TRBD2 matching 8 bases. Looked up from germline, CDR1 is LGHNA and CDR2 is YSLEER. The length of the CDR3 is 16 residues. V was clipped by 2 bases and J by 5 bases; unmatched bases: 10. CDR3 region: CASSQHRSGRGETQYF. CDR3 bases: TGCGCCAGCAGCCAACACAGGAGCGGGAGAGGGGAGACCCAGTACTTC.

The V and J genes are TRBV7-2 and TRBJ2-3; 7 bases match TRBD1. There are 15 residues in the CDR3. Germline assignment: CDR1 SGHTA and CDR2 FQGNSA. After removal of 5 bases from V and 0 bases from J, the junction contained 5 bases not matched to a gene. The CDR3 DNA reads TGTGCCAGCAGCCCTTACAGGGGAAGCACAGATACGCAGTATTTT. Its protein is CASSPYRGSTDTQYF.

The J gene is TRBJ2-4, the V gene TRBV4-2; perhaps TRBD1 as D (6 bases). Trimming cost V 0 bases and J 3 bases, with 18 bases left between them. Germline assignment: CDR1 LGHNA and CDR2 YNFKEQ. The CDR3 runs 18 residues. The CDR3 reads CASSQDIYSQGDKNIQYF. The CDR3 DNA follows: TGTGCCAGCAGCCAAGATATCTATTCACAGGGCGACAAAAACATTCAGTACTTC.

This clonotype was picked up one time. The chain links TRBV20-1 to TRBJ2-5; D uncertain. CDR3 length: 12 residues. Germline CDR1 DFQATT, CDR2 SNEGSKA (reference sequence). Deletions cut 4 bases from V and 5 bases from J, with 11 bases between. In DNA form, the CDR3 reads TGCAGTGCTAAGGCCGGTTGGGAGACCCAGTACTTC. This encodes CSAKAGWETQYF.

The chain couples TRBV7-8 to TRBJ2-1, with a weak D call TRBD2 (6 bases). The CDR3 sequence is 15 residues long. V was trimmed by 1 base and J by 8 bases, leaving 15 bases between them. From germline, CDR1 is SGHVS and CDR2 FQNEAQ. The CDR3 DNA sequence: TGTGCCAGCAGCTTAGTGGGGTTTGCGGGATATGAGCAGTTCTTC. Translating it yields CASSLVGFAGYEQFF.

This clonotype was found a few times. The chain is built from TRBV5-8 and TRBJ2-1, with TRBD1 matching over 8 bases. The CDR3 runs to 15 residues. Per germline, CDR1 SGHTS and CDR2 YDEGEE. Trimming took 1 base from V and 5 from J; bases not matched to a gene: 5. CDR3: CASSLPGGDDNEQFF. For the CDR3, the DNA is TGTGCCAGCAGCTTGCCAGGGGGCGATGACAATGAGCAGTTCTTC. Using reference TRBV5-8 and TRBJ2-1 for the parts outside the CDR3, the full variable domain is EAGVTQSPTHLIKTRGQQATLRCSPISGHTSVYWYQQALGLGLQFLLWYDEGEERNRGNFPPRFSGRQFPNYSSELNVNALELEDSALYLCASSLPGGDDNEQFFGPGTRLTVL.